Listed below are T cell receptor beta chains from one sample, sequenced in a study of cytomegalovirus exposure and HLA in healthy donors. Sequencing was performed with immunoSEQ multiplex PCR; in TCRdb, only in-frame clones are kept and a portion is missing. The sample consists of about 150,000 clones, around four fifths of them appearing once. Sequenced input: PBMCs. These receptors originate from a man in his thirties or forties in good health. CDR3s include the opening cysteine and the closing phenylalanine or tryptophan. The D gene is left open where the match is weak. The size entry is marked missing in some rows and otherwise reads once, few, many or a size class.

clone_size | d_call | j_call | v_call | cdr3_nt | cdr3_aa
few | . | TRBJ2-2 | TRBV9 | TGTGCCAGCAGCGTGGGGGGAGCTACCGGGGAGCTGTTTTTT | CASSVGGATGELFF
. | . | TRBJ2-7 | TRBV25-1 | TGTGCCAGCAGTGATACCAGGGGGGTGGGGGAGCAGTACTTC | CASSDTRGVGEQYF
. | TRBD1 | TRBJ1-5 | TRBV2 | TGTGCCAGCAGTGTACTGACAGGGGGGAGCAATCAGCCCCAGCATTTT | CASSVLTGGSNQPQHF
. | . | TRBJ2-7 | TRBV13 | TGTGCCAGCAGCCTCCAGGGCGAGCAGTACTTC | CASSLQGEQYF
once | . | TRBJ2-5 | TRBV6-1 | TGTGCCAGCCTATTACTTCCCCGAGAGACCCAGTACTTC | CASLLLPRETQYF
once | . | TRBJ2-5 | TRBV5-1 | TGCGCCAGCAGCTTGGTAGCAGGGTCCAAAGAGACCCAGTACTTC | CASSLVAGSKETQYF
. | . | TRBJ2-7 | TRBV28 | TGTGCCAGCAGACGGGGTGGCTCTACCTACGAGCAGTACTTC | CASRRGGSTYEQYF
. | TRBD2 | TRBJ2-1 | TRBV9 | TGTGCCAGCAGCGGGCGGGCCGGGAGGCCCTACAATGAGCAGTTCTTC | CASSGRAGRPYNEQFF
once | TRBD1 | TRBJ1-2 | TRBV6-6 | TGTGCCAGCAGTTACTCGGCGCAGGGGGATTCGTATGGCTACACCTTC | CASSYSAQGDSYGYTF
. | TRBD2 | TRBJ2-1 | TRBV29-1 | TGCAGCGTTGGGGGTGGGTCGGCTAGCGGGAGCAACAATGAGCAGTTCTTC | CSVGGGSASGSNNEQFF